Each of the 6 T cell receptor beta chains below was sequenced from the same sample in a study of blood T cell repertoires in COVID-19 (dated by TCRdb to 2018 to 2020). Receptor amplification or capture employed the immunoSEQ multiplex PCR assay. This immuneACCESS table, as held by TCRdb, lists in-frame sequences with V and J called but not all clones. Of the missing ones, under half trace to an unresolved V gene in checked studies; the others have no known cause. The sample contains some 300,000 clones, around nine tenths of them found a single time. The top ten constitute about 1.8% of the sample. Sample: PBMCs or T cells enriched from blood (not recorded which). Source of these receptors: a woman in her 40s who had recovered from COVID-19.

The sample holds one count of this clone. The chain links TRBV5-1 to TRBJ2-2; no definite D call. The CDR3 covers 14 residues. The V end was cut by 2 bases, the J end by 0 bases, with 5 bases between. CDR1 and CDR2 from the germline V gene are SGHRS and YFSETQ. The CDR3 region has the DNA TGCGCCAGCAGCTTTAATTCGAACACCGGGGAGCTGTTTTTT. Translated: CASSFNSNTGELFF.

The CDR3: CASSLGGQAYGYTF. As DNA, the CDR3 is TGTGCCAGCAGCCTGGGGGGGCAGGCCTATGGCTACACCTTC. V is TRBV5-5 and J is TRBJ1-2; a possible D gene is TRBD1 (6 bases). The germline gives CDR1 SGHKS, CDR2 YYEKEE (reference sequence). Trimming pared 4 bases from V and 4 bases from J, leaving 14 bases between. CDR3 length: 14 amino acids.

The chain links TRBV6-6 to TRBJ2-2; 9 bases agree with TRBD2. There are 15 residues in the CDR3. With 5 bases clipped from V and 2 bases from J, the junction kept 3 bases outside the gene matches. Germline V gene data show CDR1 as MNHNY and CDR2 as SVGAGI (reference sequence). The CDR3 region has the DNA TGTGCCAGCAGTAGTAGCGGGAGAAACACCGGGGAGCTGTTTTTT. This sequence encodes CASSSSGRNTGELFF.

CDR3 DNA sequence: TGTGCCAGCAGCTCTATTCGACATGGGGAGACCCAGTACTTC. Protein product: CASSSIRHGETQYF. The V call is TRBV7-9, the J call TRBJ2-5; D gene uncertain. Trimming left V 4 bases short and J 5 bases short, with 14 bases between. The CDR3 covers 14 residues. Germline V gene data show CDR1 as SEHNR and CDR2 as FQNEAQ (reference sequence).

J is TRBJ2-7 and V is TRBV18, with a tentative D call TRBD1 (6 bases). The germline V and J ends were trimmed by 2 bases and 7 bases, with 18 bases remaining between them. The CDR3 sequence is 15 residues long. Germline lookup yields CDR1 KGHSH and CDR2 LQKENI. The CDR3 DNA sequence: TGTGCCAGCTCACCATGGCCTTCAGGGACAAGTGAGCAGTACTTC. Translating it yields CASSPWPSGTSEQYF.

The V gene is TRBV4-2, the J gene TRBJ2-3; TRBD2 agrees at 7 bases. This CDR3 region has 16 residues. The junction had 12 bases not matched to a gene; V was cut back by 7 bases and J by 2 bases. Germline V CDR1 and CDR2: LGHNA, YNFKEQ. CDR3 coding DNA: TGTGCCAGCACCCCCCTCCCGGCGGGGGTCACAGATACGCAGTATTTT. Translation gives CASTPLPAGVTDTQYF.